One sample yielded the 19 T cell receptor beta chains listed below, sequenced in a study of early T cells in non-severe SARS-CoV-2 infection. TCRdb fed the 5' RACE reads into MiXCR, producing one record per CDR3 protein. The sample contains tens of thousands of distinct CDR3 sequences, more than 13% of which appear only once. The starting material was whole blood, obtained at baseline. These receptor sequences come from an adult who was a healthcare worker with PCR-confirmed SARS-CoV-2 infection or an uninfected control (not recorded which).

J is TRBJ2-2 and V is TRBV12-3 or TRBV12-4; D unresolved. V was trimmed by 4 bases and J by 6 bases, leaving 6 bases between them. The CDR3 runs 12 residues. CDR3: CASSWGAGELFF. The CDR3 DNA reads TGTGCCAGCAGTTGGGGTGCCGGGGAGCTGTTTTTT.

This clonotype was detected many times. This sequence joins TRBV28 and TRBJ2-7; 7 bases line up with TRBD1. Germline V CDR1 and CDR2: MDHEN, SYDVKM. Trimming cost V 4 bases and J 7 bases; bases outside gene matches: 10. The CDR3 runs 14 residues. The CDR3 sequence: CASSSGTVLGEQYF. The CDR3 coding sequence is TGTGCCAGCAGTTCCGGGACAGTCTTGGGGGAGCAGTACTTC. Full variable domain (outside the CDR3, taken from reference TRBV28 and TRBJ2-7): DVKVTQSSRYLVKRTGEKVFLECVQDMDHENMFWYRQDPGLGLRLIYFSYDVKMKEKGDIPEGYSVSREKKERFSLILESASTNQTSMYLCASSSGTVLGEQYFGPGTRLTVT.

There are many counts of this clonotype. V is TRBV6-5 and J is TRBJ2-7; D gene ambiguous. The CDR3 length is 16 residues. CDR1 MNHEY and CDR2 SVGAGI come from the germline V gene. Trimming cost V 6 bases and J 7 bases, with 25 bases left between them. The CDR3 nucleotides read TGTGCCAGCAGCTCGAAGGTGCCACCCCGGTTGGGGGAGCAGTACTTC. This translates into CASSSKVPPRLGEQYF.

The chain has TRBV4-2 and TRBJ2-3; D may be TRBD1 (6 bases). This CDR3 has 14 amino acids. The V end was cut by 5 bases, the J end by 3 bases, with 12 bases between. The germline V gene has CDR1 LGHNA and CDR2 YNFKEQ. The CDR3 protein is CASSLPGQTDTQYF. The CDR3 DNA follows: TGTGCCAGCAGCTTACCAGGACAGACAGATACGCAGTATTTT.

The genes are TRBV4-2 and TRBJ2-3; D is possibly TRBD1 or TRBD2 (5 bases each). V shed 5 bases and J shed 0 bases, with 12 bases lying between them. The CDR3 is 15 residues long. Germline CDR1 is LGHNA and CDR2 is YNFKEQ. The DNA of the CDR3 is TGTGCCAGCAGCGGGGGAGATAGGAGCACAGATACGCAGTATTTT. Translation gives CASSGGDRSTDTQYF.

This clonotype was counted once. The genes are TRBV7-2 and TRBJ2-3, with TRBD2 identical over 12 bases. Trimming cost V 1 base and J 5 bases; bases outside gene matches: 4. Germline V gives CDR1 SGHTA, CDR2 FQGNSA. CDR3 size: 16 residues. The CDR3 coding sequence is TGTGCCAGCAGCTTAGGTGGGGGACTAGCGGGAGATACGCAGTATTTT. This gives the protein CASSLGGGLAGDTQYF.

The V and J genes are TRBV4-1 and TRBJ2-3; D possibly corresponds to TRBD2 (5 bases). Germline V gene lookup returns CDR1 MGHRA and CDR2 YSYEKL. Trimming cost V 1 base and J 0 bases, with 8 bases left between them. The CDR3 runs to 15 residues. CDR3 DNA: TGCGCCAGCAGCCAAGGCCTAGCCAGCACAGATACGCAGTATTTT. As protein: CASSQGLASTDTQYF.

This rearrangement joins TRBV7-3 to TRBJ2-2; a possible D gene is TRBD2 (7 bases). Germline CDR1 SGHTA, CDR2 FQGTGA. The CDR3 loop spans 16 amino acids. The germline V and J ends were trimmed by 5 bases and 6 bases, with 19 bases remaining between them. CDR3 DNA: TGTGCCAGCAGCCGCGAAGGGGGGGCTGGCCCCGGGGAGCTGTTTTTT. It is translated as CASSREGGAGPGELFF.

The rearrangement uses TRBV7-2 and TRBJ2-2; 8 positions agree with TRBD2. V shed 2 bases, J shed 5 bases, and the junction held 10 bases outside the gene matches. Germline lookup yields CDR1 SGHTA and CDR2 FQGNSA. CDR3 length equals 17 residues. The CDR3 DNA reads as TGTGCCAGCAGCTTAATCGGCAGCGGGAGAAGGACCGGGGAGCTGTTTTTT. Translating it yields CASSLIGSGRRTGELFF.

This clonotype was counted between two and nine times. The chain combines TRBV6-6 with TRBJ2-7; 12 nucleotides line up with TRBD2. The length of the CDR3 is 15 residues. The ends lost 2 bases at V and 6 bases at J; junction bases unmatched: 5. Germline-derived CDR1 and CDR2 are MNHNY and SVGAGI (reference sequence). CDR3 nucleotide sequence: TGTGCCAGCAGTTACCCCGGGACTAGCGGGTCCGAGCAGTACTTC. It translates to CASSYPGTSGSEQYF.

This clonotype was detected ten times or more. The rearrangement joins TRBV5-8 to TRBJ1-2; tentatively, D is TRBD1 (5 bases). This CDR3 comprises 15 residues. The V gene lost 5 bases and the J gene lost 4 bases, with 18 bases spanning the gap. Per germline, CDR1 SGHTS and CDR2 YDEGEE. In DNA, the CDR3 is TGTGCCAGCAGTCCCCTAAACCCCGGGGCCTATGGCTACACCTTC. Its protein is CASSPLNPGAYGYTF.

CDR3 region: CASSLGLRVTYEQYF. CDR3 sequence (DNA): TGCGCCAGCAGCTTGGGACTCCGCGTAACCTACGAGCAGTACTTC. V gene TRBV5-1 combines with J gene TRBJ2-7; D is undetermined. Germline V CDR1 and CDR2: SGHRS, YFSETQ. The CDR3 consists of 15 residues. With 0 bases removed from V and 2 bases from J, the gap between germline ends came to 12 bases.

This clonotype was counted between two and nine times. The chain combines TRBV9 with TRBJ1-4; D is ambiguous. This CDR3 has 15 amino acids. Trimming shortened V by 0 bases and J by 3 bases, and 9 bases separated the two germline ends. Germline CDR1 reads SGDLS; CDR2 reads YYNGEE. The CDR3 protein is CASSVEGWSNEKLFF. CDR3 bases: TGTGCCAGCAGCGTAGAAGGGTGGTCTAATGAAAAACTGTTTTTT.

The gene calls are TRBV29-1 and TRBJ2-7; maybe TRBD1 (5 bases). V was trimmed by 0 bases and J by 5 bases, leaving 17 bases between them. This CDR3 region has 15 residues. CDR1 and CDR2 (germline): SQVTM, ANQGSEA. CDR3 coding DNA: TGCAGCGTTGAAGATCGGGCCCGTGGCAGGGACGAGCAGTACTTC. Protein product: CSVEDRARGRDEQYF.

This clonotype was found many times. V and J are TRBV4-1 and TRBJ2-5, with D unresolved. CDR1 and CDR2 from the germline V gene are MGHRA and YSYEKL. V lost 3 bases and J lost 0, with 5 bases in between. The length of the CDR3 is 13 residues. This CDR3 is CASSQRNQETQYF. CDR3 nucleotides: TGCGCCAGCAGCCAGCGTAACCAAGAGACCCAGTACTTC.

This clonotype appeared a few times. V is TRBV5-4 and J is TRBJ2-5; tentative D call: TRBD1 (6 bases). In germline, CDR1 is SGHNT, CDR2 YYREEE (reference sequence). V was clipped by 4 bases and J by 2 bases, with 9 bases between them. CDR3 length: 13 residues. CDR3 in DNA: TGTGCCAGCAGCAGTGGACAGCAAGAGACCCAGTACTTC. Encoded protein: CASSSGQQETQYF.

The chain couples TRBV7-9 to TRBJ2-3; D gene uncertain. The CDR3 has 11 residues. Germline V gene lookup returns CDR1 SEHNR and CDR2 FQNEAQ (reference sequence). V gave up 1 base and J gave up 8 bases, with 4 bases separating them. Written as DNA, the CDR3 is TGTGCCAGCAGCTTAGAGGCTACGCAGTATTTT. Its protein product is CASSLEATQYF.

The chain carries TRBV5-1 and TRBJ1-5, with 7 bases identical to TRBD1. Looked up from germline, CDR1 is SGHRS and CDR2 is YFSETQ. Losses at the gene ends were 5 bases for V and 3 bases for J; bases not matched to a gene: 8. The CDR3 runs 15 residues. CDR3 coding DNA: TGCGCCAGCAGTTTCGAGGGGGCTGTCAATCAGCCCCAGCATTTT. Amino acid sequence: CASSFEGAVNQPQHF. The full variable domain, its missing parts supplied by reference TRBV5-1 and TRBJ1-5, is KAGVTQTPRYLIKTRGQQVTLSCSPISGHRSVSWYQQTPGQGLQFLFEYFSETQRNKGNFPGRFSGRQFSNSRSEMNVSTLELGDSALYLCASSFEGAVNQPQHFGDGTRLSIL.

This clonotype turned up a few times. This chain links TRBV28 with TRBJ1-4; D remains unclear. V lost 3 bases to trimming and J lost 7 bases, with 18 bases between them. Germline-derived CDR1 and CDR2 are MDHEN and SYDVKM. This CDR3 region has 16 residues. CDR3 residues: CASSLRRAWMGEKLFF. CDR3 in DNA: TGTGCCAGCAGTTTGCGGCGGGCGTGGATGGGTGAAAAACTGTTTTTT.